One and the same sample provided the 27 T cell receptor beta chains below, sequenced in a study of T-cell reconstitution after alpha-beta-depleted transplantation in children. During its preparation, the TCRbeta library received unique molecular identifiers. TCRdb called the PCR reads again in MiXCR, with one record for every CDR3 protein. Counted here are about a million distinct CDR3 sequences, about 29% occurring once; the ten biggest clones make up around 30%. The sequences come from PBMCs, mostly from graft donor cells, collected 360 days after TCRalphabeta/CD19-depleted stem cell transplant. The receptors come from a boy younger than two who had a stem cell transplant for SCID, so the T cells may come from the graft donor.

This clonotype was detected many times. V and J are TRBV27 and TRBJ1-2, with D possibly TRBD1 on 6 matching bases. Germline values: CDR1 MNHEY, CDR2 SMNVEV (reference sequence). This CDR3 comprises 13 residues. Trimming shortened V by 3 bases and J by 4 bases, and 9 bases separated the two germline ends. CDR3 residues: CASSFPTGYGYTF. The CDR3 region has the DNA TGTGCCAGCAGTTTCCCGACAGGCTATGGCTACACCTTC.

V gene TRBV29-1 combines with J gene TRBJ2-2; the match to TRBD1 covers 7 bases. Looked up from germline, CDR1 is SQVTM and CDR2 is ANQGSEA. Germline trimming cut 2 bases from V and 6 bases from J; bases unmatched to any gene: 6. The CDR3 extends over 14 amino acids. CDR3 sequence reads: CSVEILQGAGELFF. CDR3 in DNA: TGCAGCGTTGAAATCCTCCAGGGGGCCGGGGAGCTGTTTTTT.

The chain carries TRBV7-2 and TRBJ2-4, with D uncertain. CDR1 and CDR2 (germline): SGHTA, FQGNSA. Trimming removed 2 bases from V and 1 base from J, with 12 bases in between. The CDR3 has 16 residues. The CDR3 protein is CASSLISSTAKNIQYF. Here the CDR3 DNA reads TGTGCCAGCAGCTTAATATCCAGTACGGCCAAAAACATTCAGTACTTC.

This chain uses TRBV28 with TRBJ2-5; the match to TRBD1 covers 7 bases. The CDR3 extends over 14 amino acids. Germline V gene data show CDR1 as MDHEN and CDR2 as SYDVKM. The J segment lost 3 bases and the V segment lost 6 bases, leaving 7 bases of the junction unmatched. The CDR3 DNA is TGTGCCAGCAGCCGATTACAGGGGAAAGAGACCCAGTACTTC. It specifies CASSRLQGKETQYF.

In its sample, this clonotype was seen a few times. The CDR3 region is CASTHRAGGWGFYEQYF. In DNA form, the CDR3 reads TGTGCCAGCACCCACCGGGCGGGGGGTTGGGGTTTCTACGAGCAGTACTTC. The J gene is TRBJ2-7, the V gene TRBV28; 8 bases agree with TRBD2. The CDR3 runs 17 residues. Trimming took 7 bases from V and 3 from J; bases not matched to a gene: 17. Germline-derived CDR1 and CDR2 are MDHEN and SYDVKM.

CDR3 amino acids: CASRLLGEGNPAYEQYF. CDR3 DNA sequence: TGTGCCAGCAGGCTCCTTGGGGAGGGTAACCCAGCCTACGAGCAGTACTTC. This chain uses TRBV2 with TRBJ2-7; 7 bases line up with TRBD2. Germline V gene sequence: CDR1 SNHLY, CDR2 FYNNEI. The CDR3 spans 17 residues. After removal of 6 bases from V and 2 bases from J, the junction contained 16 bases not matched to a gene.

This clonotype was counted only a few times. The V gene is TRBV29-1, the J gene TRBJ1-4; tentatively, D is TRBD1 (5 bases). The CDR3 is 13 residues long. Trimming cost V 4 bases and J 8 bases, with 14 bases left between them. CDR1 SQVTM and CDR2 ANQGSEA come from the germline V gene. CDR3 DNA: TGCAGCGTTGGGGGAGGGGTTGAGGAAAAACTGTTTTTT. Its translation is CSVGGGVEEKLFF. Full variable domain (rest looked up from reference TRBV29-1 and TRBJ1-4): SAVISQKPSRDICQRGTSLTIQCQVDSQVTMMFWYRQQPGQSLTLIATANQGSEATYESGFVIDKFPISRPNLTFSTLTVSNMSPEDSSIYLCSVGGGVEEKLFFGSGTQLSVL.

The V gene is TRBV4-3, the J gene TRBJ2-3; D could derive from TRBD1 or TRBD2 (6 bases each). The CDR3 length is 16 residues. The germline V gene encodes CDR1 LGHNA and CDR2 YSLEER. The germline V and J ends were trimmed by 1 base and 2 bases, with 13 bases remaining between them. Here the CDR3 DNA reads TGCGCCAGCAGCCAAGGGCCGGGGGCAGACACAGATACGCAGTATTTT. Amino acid sequence: CASSQGPGADTDTQYF.

CDR3 sequence (DNA): TGCGCCAGCAGCTTCGGGCTGACAGCTAACTATGGCTACACCTTC. This translates into CASSFGLTANYGYTF. The chain is built from TRBV5-1 and TRBJ1-2, with a tentative D call TRBD1 (5 bases). Germline V gives CDR1 SGHRS, CDR2 YFSETQ. The CDR3 runs 15 residues. Trimming shortened V by 2 bases and J by 0 bases, and 11 bases separated the two germline ends.

This sequence joins TRBV12-3 or TRBV12-4 and TRBJ2-5; D is possibly TRBD2 (5 bases). This CDR3 region has 15 residues. The V end lost 2 bases, the J end lost 5 bases, and 15 bases lay between the germline ends. CDR3 in DNA: TGTGCCAGCAGTTTAATGGCGGGTGTAGGGGAGACCCAGTACTTC. Protein product: CASSLMAGVGETQYF.

This clonotype was counted between two and nine times. V usage is TRBV15 and J usage is TRBJ2-4, with 8 bases lining up with TRBD1. Unmatched junction bases numbered 3, after V lost 3 bases and J lost 2 bases. This CDR3 is 15 amino acids long. Germline assignment: CDR1 LNHNV and CDR2 YYDKDF (reference sequence). The CDR3 nucleotides read TGTGCCACCAGCAGGAGACAGGGGACCAAAAACATTCAGTACTTC. It is translated as CATSRRQGTKNIQYF.

This sequence joins TRBV27 and TRBJ2-5; 7 bases fit TRBD1. The ends lost 8 bases at V and 2 bases at J; junction bases unmatched: 5. Germline V CDR1 and CDR2: MNHEY, SMNVEV (reference sequence). This CDR3 spans 13 amino acids. The CDR3 here is CASGTGVQETQYF. The CDR3 DNA reads TGTGCCAGCGGAACAGGGGTACAAGAGACCCAGTACTTC.

This clonotype was seen only a few times. The chain joins TRBV4-3 to TRBJ2-3; TRBD2 matches 7 bases. The germline gives CDR1 LGHNA, CDR2 YSLEER. J lost 0 bases, V lost 1 base, and 4 bases had no gene match. The CDR3 covers 16 residues. The CDR3 bases are TGCGCCAGCAGCCAAGTTTCCGGGGGGAGCACAGATACGCAGTATTTT. Its protein product is CASSQVSGGSTDTQYF.

The chain is built from TRBV5-1 and TRBJ1-4; D is ambiguous. The CDR3 is 16 residues long. Germline CDR1 SGHRS, CDR2 YFSETQ. Trimming shortened V by 4 bases and J by 0 bases, and 13 bases separated the two germline ends. As DNA, the CDR3 is TGCGCCAGCAGCCCCCACAAGTCTTCAACTAATGAAAAACTGTTTTTT. This encodes CASSPHKSSTNEKLFF.

The chain couples TRBV6-1 to TRBJ2-1, with 8 bases fitting TRBD2. The germline V gene has CDR1 MNHNS and CDR2 SASEGT. The length of the CDR3 is 14 residues. V shed 6 bases and J 7 bases; nucleotides not matched to a gene: 8. The CDR3 spells CASSPRGRRNEQFF. The DNA for the CDR3 is TGTGCCAGCAGCCCCCGCGGGAGGCGTAATGAGCAGTTCTTC.

V and J are TRBV7-9 and TRBJ1-1; no reliable D call. The ends were cut back, 8 bases at V and 2 bases at J, with 18 bases in the middle. CDR1 and CDR2 from the germline V gene are SEHNR and FQNEAQ (reference sequence). The CDR3 has 15 amino acids. CDR3 DNA sequence: TGTGCCAGCCCCGGCTGGATTGGTGATAACACTGAAGCTTTCTTT. Amino acid sequence: CASPGWIGDNTEAFF.

The V and J genes are TRBV7-7 and TRBJ2-5; perhaps D is TRBD1 or TRBD2 (6 bases each). The CDR3 has 16 residues. Germline assignment: CDR1 SSHAT and CDR2 FNYEAQ (reference sequence). Between the trimmed V and J ends, which lost 5 bases and 4 bases, there was a span of 20 bases. The CDR3 nucleotides read TGTGCCAGCAGCCCCCGTACAGGGAGGTCGGTAGAGACCCAGTACTTC. Translation gives CASSPRTGRSVETQYF.

The chain recombines TRBV7-3 with TRBJ2-3, with TRBD2 as a possible D gene (5 bases). Trimming shortened V by 1 base and J by 6 bases, and 8 bases separated the two germline ends. This CDR3 has 13 residues. Germline CDR1 is SGHTA and CDR2 is FQGTGA. As DNA, the CDR3 is TGTGCCAGCAGCTTAATGGACTTCGATACGCAGTATTTT. It yields the protein CASSLMDFDTQYF. Combining the CDR3 with reference TRBV7-3 and TRBJ2-3 gives the whole variable domain GAGVSQTPSNKVTEKGKYVELRCDPISGHTALYWYRQSLGQGPEFLIYFQGTGAADDSGLPNDRFFAVRPEGSVSTLKIQRTERGDSAVYLCASSLMDFDTQYFGPGTRLTVL.

This clonotype was observed a handful of times. The genes are TRBV6-1 and TRBJ1-5, with a tentative D call TRBD1 (5 bases). V was trimmed by 2 bases and J by 10 bases, leaving 36 bases between them. The germline CDR1 and CDR2 sequences are MNHNS and SASEGT. The CDR3 has 21 residues. For the CDR3, the DNA is TGTGCCAGCAGTGAATTACTCCTGGGCATTCAGGGCGCGGGTAGAAGCAGCCCCCAGCATTTT. Its protein is CASSELLLGIQGAGRSSPQHF.

The chain employs TRBV7-8 and TRBJ2-7, with D perhaps matching TRBD1 or TRBD2 (5 bases each). Trimming cost V 4 bases and J 1 base, with 14 bases left between them. The V gene's germline CDR1 is SGHVS and CDR2 FQNEAQ. This CDR3 has 15 residues. CDR3 coding DNA: TGTGCCAGCAGCTATGGGGCAGGAGGATCCTACGAGCAGTACTTC. Protein: CASSYGAGGSYEQYF.

The chain recombines TRBV7-9 with TRBJ1-1; maybe TRBD1 (5 bases). The CDR3 runs to 13 residues. V lost 7 bases and J lost 1, with 10 bases in between. Germline V gives CDR1 SEHNR, CDR2 FQNEAQ (reference sequence). CDR3 sequence reads: CASTGTANTEAFF. CDR3 coding DNA: TGTGCCAGCACCGGGACCGCGAACACTGAAGCTTTCTTT.

This clonotype was picked up many times. The rearrangement uses TRBV12-3 or TRBV12-4 and TRBJ2-7; maybe TRBD1 (5 bases). The length of the CDR3 is 14 residues. With 1 base removed from V and 1 base from J, the gap between germline ends came to 8 bases. CDR3 sequence reads: CASSLGPGSYEQYF. CDR3 coding DNA: TGTGCCAGCAGTTTAGGGCCAGGGTCCTACGAGCAGTACTTC.

Only a few counts were recorded for this clonotype. The genes are TRBV4-1 and TRBJ2-5; no firm D call. The CDR3 runs to 13 residues. V was clipped by 1 base and J by 9 bases, with 12 bases between them. Looked up from germline, CDR1 is MGHRA and CDR2 is YSYEKL. This CDR3 is CASSQVDQRAQYF. The CDR3, as DNA: TGCGCCAGCAGCCAAGTCGACCAAAGGGCCCAGTACTTC.

The CDR3 region has the DNA TGCGCCAGCAGCCTGTCGGGGGCAACTGAAGCTTTCTTT. Protein product: CASSLSGATEAFF. V usage is TRBV5-1 and J usage is TRBJ1-1, with a possible D match to TRBD1 (6 bases). The CDR3 has 13 amino acids. The germline V and J ends were trimmed by 4 bases and 5 bases, with 12 bases remaining between them. The germline CDR1 and CDR2 sequences are SGHRS and YFSETQ.

This clonotype has only a few counts. This sequence joins TRBV7-2 and TRBJ1-4; D possibly corresponds to TRBD1 (5 bases). V lost 5 bases and J 7 bases, leaving 20 bases between the germline ends. Germline-derived CDR1 and CDR2 are SGHTA and FQGNSA. This CDR3 region has 16 residues. CDR3 nucleotide sequence: TGTGCCAGCAGCGTGGTTGGAGGGGCGTCGGTTGAAAAACTGTTTTTT. It codes for CASSVVGGASVEKLFF.

This clonotype has only a few counts. This chain links TRBV10-3 with TRBJ2-1; D is perhaps TRBD1 (6 bases). The ends were cut back, 4 bases at V and 2 bases at J, with 12 bases in the middle. The CDR3 extends over 15 amino acids. Germline loops: CDR1 ENHRY, CDR2 SYGVKD. CDR3 region: CAISGDTHAYNEQFF. For the CDR3, the DNA is TGTGCCATCAGTGGGGACACCCACGCCTACAATGAGCAGTTCTTC.

The V gene is TRBV4-2, the J gene TRBJ2-1; D assignment may be TRBD1 or TRBD2 (5 bases each). V lost 4 bases, J lost 0 bases, and 22 bases lay in between. This CDR3 has 19 residues. Germline V gene sequence: CDR1 LGHNA, CDR2 YNFKEQ. DNA of the CDR3: TGTGCCAGCAGCCGAGGGCCCCACACCACAGGAGTCTCCTACAATGAGCAGTTCTTC. It encodes CASSRGPHTTGVSYNEQFF.